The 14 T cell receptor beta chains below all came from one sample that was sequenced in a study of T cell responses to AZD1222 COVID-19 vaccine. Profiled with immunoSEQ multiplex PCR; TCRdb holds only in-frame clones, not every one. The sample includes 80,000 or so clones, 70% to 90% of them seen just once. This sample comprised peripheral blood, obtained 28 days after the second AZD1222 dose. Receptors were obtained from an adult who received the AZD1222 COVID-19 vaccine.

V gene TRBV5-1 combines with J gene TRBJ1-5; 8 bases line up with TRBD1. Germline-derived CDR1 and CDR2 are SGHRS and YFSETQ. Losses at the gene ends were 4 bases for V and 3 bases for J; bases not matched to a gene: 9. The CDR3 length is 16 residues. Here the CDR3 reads CASSPSGTGFNQPQHF. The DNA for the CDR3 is TGCGCCAGCAGCCCATCCGGGACAGGTTTCAATCAGCCCCAGCATTTT.

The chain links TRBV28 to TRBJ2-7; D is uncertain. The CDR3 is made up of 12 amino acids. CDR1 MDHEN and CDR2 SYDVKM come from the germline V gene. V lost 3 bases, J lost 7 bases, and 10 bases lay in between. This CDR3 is CASSFPGREQYF. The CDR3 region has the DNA TGTGCCAGCAGTTTTCCAGGTCGGGAGCAGTACTTC.

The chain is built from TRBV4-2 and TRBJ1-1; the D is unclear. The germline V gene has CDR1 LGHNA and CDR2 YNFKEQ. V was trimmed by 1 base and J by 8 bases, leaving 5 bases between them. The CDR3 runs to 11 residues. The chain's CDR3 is CASSQAGEAFF. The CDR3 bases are TGTGCCAGCAGCCAAGCCGGGGAAGCTTTCTTT.

The CDR3 region has the DNA TGTGCCACCAGTGGCAAAGAGACCCAGTACTTC. This sequence encodes CATSGKETQYF. The chain couples TRBV24-1 to TRBJ2-5; D not certain. The V end lost 5 bases, the J end lost 3 bases, and 3 bases lay between the germline ends. This CDR3 is built from 11 residues. The germline gives CDR1 KGHDR, CDR2 SFDVKD.

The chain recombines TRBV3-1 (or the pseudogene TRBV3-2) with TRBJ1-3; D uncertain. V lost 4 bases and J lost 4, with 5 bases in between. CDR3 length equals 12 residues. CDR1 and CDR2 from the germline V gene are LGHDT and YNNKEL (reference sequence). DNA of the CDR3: TGTGCCAGCAGCCTAGGGGGAAACACCATATATTTT. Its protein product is CASSLGGNTIYF.

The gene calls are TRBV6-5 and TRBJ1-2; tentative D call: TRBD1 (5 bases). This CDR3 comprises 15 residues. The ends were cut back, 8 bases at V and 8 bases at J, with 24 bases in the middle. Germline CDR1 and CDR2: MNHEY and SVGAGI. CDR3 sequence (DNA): TGTGCCAGCTTGGTACGGGGGTTGACTTCCTACGGCTACACCTTC. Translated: CASLVRGLTSYGYTF.

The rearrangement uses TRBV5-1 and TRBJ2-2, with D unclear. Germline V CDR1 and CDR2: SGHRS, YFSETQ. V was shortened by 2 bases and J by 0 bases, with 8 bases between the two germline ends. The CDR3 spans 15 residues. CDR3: CASSLDGSNTGELFF. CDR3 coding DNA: TGCGCCAGCAGCTTAGACGGATCGAACACCGGGGAGCTGTTTTTT.

The DNA for the CDR3 is TGTGCCAGCACCAGGGACAGGTCTCGGTACGAGCAGTACTTC. It codes for CASTRDRSRYEQYF. This sequence joins TRBV21-1 and TRBJ2-7; the table's D call TRBD1 went unverified against the DNA. TRBV21-1 is flagged as a pseudogene. This CDR3 has 14 amino acids.

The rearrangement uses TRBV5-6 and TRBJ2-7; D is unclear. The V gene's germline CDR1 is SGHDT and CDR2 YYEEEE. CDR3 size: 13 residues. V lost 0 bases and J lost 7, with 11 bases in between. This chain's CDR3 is CASSLGRSREQYF. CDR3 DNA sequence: TGTGCCAGCAGCTTGGGCAGAAGTAGGGAGCAGTACTTC.

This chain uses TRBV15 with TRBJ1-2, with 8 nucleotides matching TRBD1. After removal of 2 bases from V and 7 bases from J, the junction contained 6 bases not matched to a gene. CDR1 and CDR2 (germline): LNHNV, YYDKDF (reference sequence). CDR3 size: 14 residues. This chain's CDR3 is CATSRQQGVTGYTF. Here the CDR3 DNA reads TGTGCCACCAGCAGACAACAGGGGGTCACTGGCTACACCTTC.

In DNA form, the CDR3 reads TGTGCCAGCAGCTTGGGGACCGGACAGGGGGTTGGAAGGGAGCAGTACTTC. This encodes CASSLGTGQGVGREQYF. The chain links TRBV5-6 to TRBJ2-7; 10 bases are a match to TRBD1. CDR3 length: 17 amino acids. Germline trimming cut 0 bases from V and 7 bases from J; bases unmatched to any gene: 13. Per germline, CDR1 SGHDT and CDR2 YYEEEE.

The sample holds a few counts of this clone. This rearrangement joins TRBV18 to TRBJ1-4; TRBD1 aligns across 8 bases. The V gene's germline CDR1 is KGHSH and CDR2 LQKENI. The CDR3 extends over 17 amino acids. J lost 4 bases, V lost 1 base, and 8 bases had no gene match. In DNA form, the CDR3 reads TGTGCCAGCTCACCACAAATTCCAGGGGGCGGTAATGAAAAACTGTTTTTT. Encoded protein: CASSPQIPGGGNEKLFF.

CDR3 bases: TGTGCCAGCAGTCCCACTGAAAACTATGGCTACACCTTC. It translates to CASSPTENYGYTF. V gene TRBV2 combines with J gene TRBJ1-2; D is undetermined. Per the germline V gene, CDR1 is SNHLY and CDR2 is FYNNEI. CDR3 length: 13 residues. Deletions cut 5 bases from V and 2 bases from J, with 9 bases between.

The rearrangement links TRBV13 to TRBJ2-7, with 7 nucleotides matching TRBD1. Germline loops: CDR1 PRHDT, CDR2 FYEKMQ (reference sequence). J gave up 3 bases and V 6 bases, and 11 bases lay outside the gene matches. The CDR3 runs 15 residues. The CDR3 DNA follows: TGTGCCAGCAGTTTCTTCCGGGACAGAGTCTACGAGCAGTACTTC. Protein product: CASSFFRDRVYEQYF.